Given below is one T cell receptor beta chain in context. Its antigen is as yet unknown. The entry originates in a study of ipilimumab plus nivolumab after autologous stem cell transplantation. Overall study: Median doses per patient: a few ipilimumab, seven to nine nivolumab. General observations from the study: TCR repertoire, Treg phenotype and gut microbiota reportedly support more study of this approach.

Assay: immunoSEQ multiplex PCR; the TCRdb copy retains only in-frame clones and omits some. The sample records 15,000 or so clones, about four fifths being singletons. Ipilimumab, 1 mg/kg, started 14 to 28 days after autologous transplant. Dosing: nivolumab 3 mg/kg IV, weeks 1, 4, 7, 10, then every two weeks to week 26. Germline V gene sequence: CDR1 MNHEY, CDR2 SMNVEV (reference sequence). V was clipped by 3 bases and J by 6 bases; unmatched bases: 9. This CDR3 region has 15 residues. The chain combines TRBV27 with TRBJ2-7, with 9 bases lining up with TRBD1. The source material was PBMCs, sampled in a trial of ipilimumab plus nivolumab as post-transplant consolidation. This receptor was identified in a male donor with primary mediastinal lymphoma. For the CDR3, the DNA is TGTGCCAGCAGTTTGGGGACAGGGATGAGGAGCGAGCAGTACTTC. Amino acid sequence: CASSLGTGMRSEQYF.